The subject of this entry is one TCR beta chain. This entry comes from a study of blood T cell repertoires in COVID-19. Turning to the study itself: Samples came from the United States, Italy and Spain, spanning acute and convalescent COVID-19. T cells, B-cell-depleted T cells, or PBMCs supplied cDNA or gDNA.

Trimming took 4 bases from V and 3 from J; bases not matched to a gene: 12. The germline CDR1 and CDR2 sequences are SGHRS and YFSETQ. This CDR3 spans 16 amino acids. Authors' processing steps: Using reference gene primer amplification, nucleated cell counts were estimated. Using immunoSEQ multiplex PCR, the repertoire was profiled, and TCRdb retains in-frame clones only, with some absent. V and J calls and clone size are as listed in that table; D and trimming were resolved from the DNA. The data show about 200,000 clones, 70% to 90% seen once. Sequenced sample: peripheral blood. This sequence was found in a man in his forties with active or convalescent COVID-19. This chain uses TRBV5-1 with TRBJ2-5; TRBD1 matches at 7 bases. For the CDR3, the DNA is TGCGCCAGCAGCGTACGTCCAACAGGGGTGGAAGAGACCCAGTACTTC. This translates into CASSVRPTGVEETQYF.